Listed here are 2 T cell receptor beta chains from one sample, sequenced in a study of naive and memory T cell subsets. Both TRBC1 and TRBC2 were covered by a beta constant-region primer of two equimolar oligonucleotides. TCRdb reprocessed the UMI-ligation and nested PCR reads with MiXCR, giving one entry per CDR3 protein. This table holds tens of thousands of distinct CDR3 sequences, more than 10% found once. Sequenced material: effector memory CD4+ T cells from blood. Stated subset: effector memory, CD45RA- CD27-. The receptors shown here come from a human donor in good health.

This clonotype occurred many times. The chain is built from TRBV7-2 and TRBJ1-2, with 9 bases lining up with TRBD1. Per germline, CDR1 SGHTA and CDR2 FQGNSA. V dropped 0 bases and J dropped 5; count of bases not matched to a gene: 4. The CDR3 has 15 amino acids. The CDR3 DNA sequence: TGTGCCAGCAGCTTAGCGGGGACAGGGCTTTATGGCTACACCTTC. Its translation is CASSLAGTGLYGYTF.

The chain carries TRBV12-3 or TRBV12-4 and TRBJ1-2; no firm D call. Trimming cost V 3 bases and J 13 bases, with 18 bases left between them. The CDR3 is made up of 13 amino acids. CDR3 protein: CASSFGLFSVVTF. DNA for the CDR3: TGTGCCAGCAGTTTTGGACTCTTTTCCGTCGTCACCTTC.